These 8 T cell receptor beta chains were all obtained from the same sample, sequenced in a study of blood T cell repertoires in COVID-19. Some clones are missing from TCRdb's copy, which holds only in-frame ones; the method was immunoSEQ multiplex PCR. Of under 35,000 clones listed, 65% to 90% are singletons. The sample comprised peripheral blood. Every receptor here comes from a man between 70 and 80 years old with active COVID-19.

The sample holds a few counts of this clone. The V call is TRBV11-3, the J call TRBJ2-2; 7 bases align to TRBD2. V was pared by 3 bases and J by 6 bases, with 7 bases of the junction left unmatched. Germline CDR1 SGHNT, CDR2 YENEEA. This CDR3 has 15 residues. The DNA for the CDR3 is TGTGCCAGCAGCTTCGGCGGGAGTAGGTCCGGGGAGCTGTTTTTT. Translated, it gives CASSFGGSRSGELFF.

The chain links TRBV10-1 to TRBJ2-2; D is undetermined. V lost 7 bases and J lost 6, with 15 bases in between. This CDR3 has 14 amino acids. The germline V gene encodes CDR1 WNHNN and CDR2 SYGVQD (reference sequence). The CDR3 nucleotides are TGCGCCAGCACAGGTTCCCTCATGGCCGGGGAGCTGTTTTTT. Residues: CASTGSLMAGELFF.

This chain connects TRBV7-9 to TRBJ2-5, with TRBD1 matching over 7 bases. After removal of 5 bases from V and 2 bases from J, the junction contained 2 bases not matched to a gene. This CDR3 contains 13 residues. CDR1 is SEHNR, CDR2 FQNEAQ, per germline (reference sequence). The CDR3: CASSPGQQETQYF. Here the CDR3 DNA reads TGTGCCAGCAGCCCGGGACAGCAAGAGACCCAGTACTTC.

This clone has only a few counts. The chain uses TRBV2 and TRBJ1-1, with 9 bases matching TRBD1. CDR1 SNHLY and CDR2 FYNNEI come from the germline V gene. J lost 5 bases, V lost 4 bases, and 8 bases had no gene match. The CDR3 covers 15 residues. CDR3 sequence reads: CASSVGRQGGTEAFF. The CDR3 DNA follows: TGTGCCAGCAGTGTGGGACGACAGGGGGGTACTGAAGCTTTCTTT.

This rearrangement joins TRBV10-3 to TRBJ1-1; a possible D gene is TRBD1 (6 bases). Germline V lookup: CDR1 ENHRY, CDR2 SYGVKD. CDR3 length: 13 residues. Trimming shortened V by 5 bases and J by 4 bases, and 11 bases separated the two germline ends. The CDR3 here is CAISRQEPTEAFF. CDR3 nucleotide sequence: TGTGCCATCAGTCGACAGGAGCCCACTGAAGCTTTCTTT.

V is TRBV29-1 and J is TRBJ1-5; 7 bases align to TRBD1. Germline V lookup: CDR1 SQVTM, CDR2 ANQGSEA. After removal of 6 bases from V and 7 bases from J, the junction contained 9 bases not matched to a gene. This CDR3 is built from 13 residues. CDR3 nucleotides: TGCAGCGTCCAAGACAGGGTAGGGCAGCCCCAGCATTTT. Translated, it gives CSVQDRVGQPQHF.

The table lists this clone with a count of one. V gene TRBV29-1 combines with J gene TRBJ1-1, with a tentative D call TRBD1 (5 bases). Deletions cut 8 bases from V and 1 base from J, with 11 bases between. Germline V lookup: CDR1 SQVTM, CDR2 ANQGSEA. This CDR3 has 12 amino acids. CDR3 amino acids: CSTRTGNTEAFF. The DNA of the CDR3 is TGCAGCACAAGAACAGGGAACACTGAAGCTTTCTTT.

CDR3 amino acids: CASSLEGRGSTGELFF. In DNA form, the CDR3 reads TGCGCCAGCAGCTTGGAGGGCAGGGGGAGCACCGGGGAGCTGTTTTTT. This chain connects TRBV5-1 to TRBJ2-2; 7 bases line up with TRBD1. Germline trimming cut 0 bases from V and 4 bases from J; bases unmatched to any gene: 6. Per the germline V gene, CDR1 is SGHRS and CDR2 is YFSETQ. This CDR3 has 16 amino acids.